This T cell receptor (beta chain) emerged from a study of blood T cell repertoires in COVID-19. Study-wide context: Researchers got acute and convalescent COVID-19 samples from the United States, Italy and Spain.

From germline, CDR1 is ENHRY and CDR2 SYGVKD. After removal of 5 bases from V and 0 bases from J, the junction contained 8 bases not matched to a gene. The CDR3 totals 16 residues. TCRdb's copy holds only in-frame clones and misses some; the assay was immunoSEQ multiplex PCR. This table holds around 67,000 clones, approximately 86% found once. Sample: peripheral blood. V and J are TRBV10-3 and TRBJ2-3, with TRBD1 matching over 7 bases. The receptor was isolated from an elderly woman with active or convalescent COVID-19. The CDR3 spells CAISPTGQTSTDTQYF. CDR3 nucleotides: TGTGCCATCAGTCCCACGGGACAGACTAGCACAGATACGCAGTATTTT.